This TCR beta chain was captured by sequencing in a study of T-cell reconstitution after alpha-beta-depleted transplantation in children. The TCRbeta library incorporated unique molecular identifiers. TCRdb recomputed calls from the PCR reads with MiXCR, one row per CDR3 protein. The sample lists approximately 70,000 distinct CDR3 sequences, 4.9% seen once, with about 20% in the top ten. Germline CDR1 is MNHEY and CDR2 is SMNVEV (reference sequence). V trimming: 5 bases; J trimming: 4 bases; junction bases outside the gene matches: 5. The CDR3 runs to 14 residues. Many counts were recorded for this clonotype.

The material sequenced was PBMCs, mostly from graft donor cells, taken 180 days after TCRalphabeta/CD19-depleted stem cell transplant. V usage is TRBV27 and J usage is TRBJ1-5; 7 bases are shared with TRBD1. This TCR was recovered from a boy in the first two years of life who had a stem cell transplant for acute myeloid leukemia, so the T cells may come from the graft donor. This CDR3 reads CASSDRDGNQPQHF. The CDR3 nucleotides read TGTGCCAGCAGTGACAGGGATGGAAATCAGCCCCAGCATTTT.